Below, one TCR beta chain is given with its context. The V segment lost 3 bases and the J segment 8 bases; nucleotides outside the gene matches: 5. The germline CDR1 and CDR2 sequences are SGHRS and YFSETQ. The CDR3 runs 16 residues. The data derive from a study of T-cell memory formation after mild COVID-19. One entry per CDR3 protein results from TCRdb running MiXCR on the 5' RACE reads. The data show 90,000 to 130,000 distinct CDR3 sequences, around 17% seen once. The specimen was PBMCs or a T cell subset sorted from them (not recorded which). The chain recombines TRBV5-1 with TRBJ2-1, with 16 bases lining up with TRBD2. This receptor was obtained from a young man who had mild COVID-19 (a few samples of this study predate the infection). Cell type and time point are not known. CDR3 sequence reads: CASSWAGTSGGDEQFF. Written as DNA, the CDR3 is TGCGCCAGCAGCTGGGCCGGGACTAGCGGGGGGGATGAGCAGTTCTTC. Looking up the rest from reference TRBV5-1 and TRBJ2-1 gives the full variable domain: KAGVTQTPRYLIKTRGQQVTLSCSPISGHRSVSWYQQTPGQGLQFLFEYFSETQRNKGNFPGRFSGRQFSNSRSEMNVSTLELGDSALYLCASSWAGTSGGDEQFFGPGTRLTVL.